This TCR beta chain was sequenced in a study of beta chain features in type 1 diabetes. A CD45RO/CCR7/CD25/CD127/CD95/CD27 panel sorted naive, central memory, regulatory and stem cell-like memory CD4+ cells. Purity above 95% was achieved in all sorted populations. Study results and caveats: Patients showed naive, central memory and Treg TCRB repertoires that appeared more similar than those of healthy donors.

This CDR3 has 14 residues. V was shortened by 1 base and J by 9 bases, with 13 bases between the two germline ends. Germline CDR1 is SGHTA and CDR2 is FQGNSA. Expressed TCRB transcripts got sequenced, as all isolated RNA was reverse transcribed. The repertoire was sequenced with immunoSEQ multiplex PCR; TCRdb's copy has only in-frame clones and lacks some. The top ten clones hold about 0.6% of a sample with around 140,000 clones, roughly 9.7% of them seen once. This clone was counted a few times. No antigen is known for it. This receptor was obtained from a woman aged 40 to 50 in good health. V and J are TRBV7-2 and TRBJ1-5, with D possibly matching TRBD1 (6 bases). Sequenced: central memory CD4+ T cells from blood. The CDR3 is CASSLDSDRSPQHF. CDR3 DNA: TGTGCCAGCAGCTTAGATTCCGACAGGTCGCCCCAGCATTTT.